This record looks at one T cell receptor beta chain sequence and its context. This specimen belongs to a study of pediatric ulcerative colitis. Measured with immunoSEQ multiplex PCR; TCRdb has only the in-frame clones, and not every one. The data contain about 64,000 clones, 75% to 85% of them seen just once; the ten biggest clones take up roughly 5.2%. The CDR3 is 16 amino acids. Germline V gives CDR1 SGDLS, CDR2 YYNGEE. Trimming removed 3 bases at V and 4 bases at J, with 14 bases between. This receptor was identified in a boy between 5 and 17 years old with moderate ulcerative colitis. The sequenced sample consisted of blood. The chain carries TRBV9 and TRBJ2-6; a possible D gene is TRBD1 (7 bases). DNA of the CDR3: TGTGCCAGCAGCGCAGGGGGGAAGGCCGGGGCCAACGTCCTGACTTTC. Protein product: CASSAGGKAGANVLTF.